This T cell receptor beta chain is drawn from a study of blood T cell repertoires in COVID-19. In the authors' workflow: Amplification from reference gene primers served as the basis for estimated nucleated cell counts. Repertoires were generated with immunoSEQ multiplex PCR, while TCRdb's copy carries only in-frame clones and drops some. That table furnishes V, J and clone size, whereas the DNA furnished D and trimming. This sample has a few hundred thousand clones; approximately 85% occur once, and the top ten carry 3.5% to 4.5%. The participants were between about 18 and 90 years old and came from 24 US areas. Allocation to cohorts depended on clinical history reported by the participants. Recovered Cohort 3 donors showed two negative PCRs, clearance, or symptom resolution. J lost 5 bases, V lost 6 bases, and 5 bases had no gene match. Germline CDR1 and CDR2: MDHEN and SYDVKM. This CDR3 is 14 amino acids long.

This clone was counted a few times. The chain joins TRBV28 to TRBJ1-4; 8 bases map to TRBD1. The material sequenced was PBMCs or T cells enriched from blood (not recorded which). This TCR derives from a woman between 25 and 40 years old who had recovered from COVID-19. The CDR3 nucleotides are TGTGCCAGCAGCGTCCGGACAGGGAATGAAAAACTGTTTTTT. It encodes CASSVRTGNEKLFF.